Shown below are 27 T cell receptor beta chains from a single sample sequenced in a study of blood T cell repertoires in COVID-19. Assay: immunoSEQ multiplex PCR; the TCRdb copy retains only in-frame clones and omits some. The profile shows approximately 130,000 clones, around two thirds of them singletons. The sequenced material came from peripheral blood. These receptors were collected from a woman between 65 and 79 years old with acute or convalescent COVID-19.

The rearrangement uses TRBV19 and TRBJ1-2; tentatively, D is TRBD1 (5 bases). With 2 bases removed from V and 5 bases from J, the gap between germline ends came to 12 bases. Germline V gene data show CDR1 as LNHDA and CDR2 as SQIVND (reference sequence). The CDR3 totals 14 residues. CDR3 bases: TGTGCCAGTAGTATACAGGGTCTTAAGTATGGCTACACCTTC. Protein: CASSIQGLKYGYTF.

The V gene is TRBV6-5, the J gene TRBJ1-6; D may be TRBD1 (5 bases). This CDR3 is built from 14 residues. Germline V CDR1 and CDR2: MNHEY, SVGAGI. The V end was cut by 0 bases, the J end by 7 bases, with 7 bases between. CDR3 amino acids: CASSYSHRNSPLHF. The CDR3 DNA reads as TGTGCCAGCAGTTACTCGCACAGGAATTCACCCCTCCACTTT.

This chain uses TRBV2 with TRBJ2-7, with 11 bases identical to TRBD2. With 6 bases clipped from V and 1 base from J, the junction kept 5 bases outside the gene matches. This CDR3 region has 15 residues. The germline V gene encodes CDR1 SNHLY and CDR2 FYNNEI. The chain's CDR3 is CASRPGTSGSYEQYF. The CDR3, as DNA: TGTGCCAGCAGGCCCGGGACTAGCGGATCCTACGAGCAGTACTTC. Filled out from reference TRBV2 and TRBJ2-7, the complete variable domain reads EPEVTQTPSHQVTQMGQEVILRCVPISNHLYFYWYRQILGQKVEFLVSFYNNEISEKSEIFDDQFSVERPDGSNFTLKIRSTKLEDSAMYFCASRPGTSGSYEQYFGPGTRLTVT.

This clone appeared a few times. CDR3 protein: CASSSGTSVTQYF. For the CDR3, the DNA is TGTGCCAGCAGTTCTGGGACTTCAGTTACGCAGTATTTT. The chain couples TRBV12-3 or TRBV12-4 to TRBJ2-3, with TRBD2 as a possible D gene (6 bases). The CDR3 consists of 13 residues. V was clipped by 4 bases and J by 8 bases, with 13 bases between them.

The chain uses TRBV7-9 and TRBJ1-2; D not resolved. This CDR3 contains 16 residues. Between the trimmed V and J ends, which lost 5 bases and 4 bases, there was a span of 20 bases. The germline gives CDR1 SEHNR, CDR2 FQNEAQ (reference sequence). Here the CDR3 DNA reads TGTGCCAGCAGCCCTATCGCTACCCGACTGATCTATGGCTACACCTTC. Translated, it gives CASSPIATRLIYGYTF.

The chain is built from TRBV29-1 and TRBJ2-5; TRBD2 matches at 13 bases. The CDR3 length is 14 residues. V lost 2 bases, J lost 5 bases, and 2 bases stayed unmatched. The V gene's germline CDR1 is SQVTM and CDR2 ANQGSEA. The CDR3 nucleotides read TGCAGCGTTGAAACTAGCGGGGGGGACGAGACCCAGTACTTC. Its translation is CSVETSGGDETQYF.

The genes are TRBV14 and TRBJ1-6, with D possibly being TRBD1 (6 bases). There are 15 residues in the CDR3. V lost 1 base and J lost 5, with 9 bases in between. From germline, CDR1 is SGHDN and CDR2 FVKESK. This chain's CDR3 is CASSQAQGHNSPLHF. The DNA for the CDR3 is TGTGCCAGCAGCCAAGCCCAGGGGCATAATTCACCCCTCCACTTT.

The table lists this clone with many counts. The chain employs TRBV5-6 and TRBJ1-1; 7 bases map to TRBD1. V was clipped by 3 bases and J by 4 bases; unmatched bases: 3. The CDR3 spans 13 residues. Germline assignment: CDR1 SGHDT and CDR2 YYEEEE. CDR3 amino acids: CASSWGQSTEAFF. CDR3 DNA sequence: TGTGCCAGCAGCTGGGGACAGAGCACTGAAGCTTTCTTT.

This clone was seen only once. V and J are TRBV3-1 (or the pseudogene TRBV3-2) and TRBJ1-2, with 9 positions matching TRBD1. The germline CDR1 and CDR2 sequences are LGHDT and YNNKEL (reference sequence). The CDR3 covers 14 residues. With V trimmed by 4 bases and J by 4 bases, 4 bases remained unmatched. The CDR3 region is CASSPTGGSYGYTF. The DNA for the CDR3 is TGTGCCAGCAGCCCCACAGGGGGCAGCTATGGCTACACCTTC.

The V gene is TRBV9, the J gene TRBJ2-3; TRBD2 aligns across 8 bases. Per the germline V gene, CDR1 is SGDLS and CDR2 is YYNGEE. The CDR3 contains 15 residues. Germline trimming cut 3 bases from V and 1 base from J; bases unmatched to any gene: 4. The CDR3: CASSGGGIGTDTQYF. The CDR3 DNA follows: TGTGCCAGCAGCGGCGGGGGGATAGGCACAGATACGCAGTATTTT.

V gene TRBV14 combines with J gene TRBJ2-5; a possible D gene is TRBD2 (6 bases). There are 15 residues in the CDR3. The V gene's germline CDR1 is SGHDN and CDR2 FVKESK. The germline V and J ends were trimmed by 0 bases and 0 bases, with 8 bases remaining between them. The CDR3 spells CASSQDRDYQETQYF. The CDR3 DNA sequence: TGTGCCAGCAGCCAAGATAGGGACTACCAAGAGACCCAGTACTTC. Together with reference TRBV14 and TRBJ2-5, the CDR3 gives the full variable domain: EAGVTQFPSHSVIEKGQTVTLRCDPISGHDNLYWYRRVMGKEIKFLLHFVKESKQDESGMPNNRFLAERTGGTYSTLKVQPAELEDSGVYFCASSQDRDYQETQYFGPGTRLLVL.

This chain connects TRBV19 to TRBJ2-7; D is perhaps TRBD2 (6 bases). CDR3 length: 19 amino acids. Trimming took 5 bases from V and 0 from J, leaving 26 bases between them. Germline V gene sequence: CDR1 LNHDA, CDR2 SQIVND (reference sequence). The CDR3 loop reads CASSCPTPETSLSSYEQYF. The CDR3 DNA is TGTGCCAGTAGTTGTCCCACTCCGGAAACTAGCTTATCCTCCTACGAGCAGTACTTC.

The rearrangement uses TRBV6-5 and TRBJ1-4, with a weak D call TRBD1 (6 bases). With 0 bases removed from V and 8 bases from J, the gap between germline ends came to 13 bases. The CDR3 length is 15 residues. From germline, CDR1 is MNHEY and CDR2 SVGAGI. The CDR3 reads CASSYSGGGSEKLFF. The CDR3 DNA reads TGTGCCAGCAGTTACTCAGGGGGGGGCAGCGAAAAACTGTTTTTT.

The table lists this clone with a few counts. V and J are TRBV6-5 and TRBJ1-5, with D tentatively TRBD1 (5 bases). V lost 4 bases and J lost 1, with 8 bases in between. The CDR3 spans 14 residues. Germline assignment: CDR1 MNHEY and CDR2 SVGAGI. This CDR3 is CASSSQGSNQPQHF. In DNA form, the CDR3 reads TGTGCCAGCAGTTCCCAGGGAAGCAATCAGCCCCAGCATTTT.

V is TRBV5-1 and J is TRBJ1-3; 7 bases agree with TRBD1. The junction had 3 bases not matched to a gene; V was cut back by 0 bases and J by 3 bases. Germline CDR1 SGHRS, CDR2 YFSETQ. There are 15 residues in the CDR3. CDR3: CASSLVPGGGNTIYF. CDR3 sequence (DNA): TGCGCCAGCAGCTTGGTGCCAGGGGGTGGAAACACCATATATTTT.

This sequence joins TRBV10-3 and TRBJ2-3; maybe TRBD2 (6 bases). This CDR3 is built from 16 residues. The V and J ends lost 4 bases and 1 base respectively, with 15 bases between them. Germline V CDR1 and CDR2: ENHRY, SYGVKD. CDR3 residues: CAISGGGDPGTDTQYF. The CDR3 DNA is TGTGCCATCAGTGGTGGAGGGGATCCAGGCACAGATACGCAGTATTTT.

The CDR3 coding sequence is TGTGCCATCATGGGCCCTAACTATGGCTACACCTTC. It codes for CAIMGPNYGYTF. The V and J genes are TRBV10-3 and TRBJ1-2; D gene unclear. With 7 bases removed from V and 0 bases from J, the gap between germline ends came to 6 bases. This CDR3 has 12 residues. Looked up from germline, CDR1 is ENHRY and CDR2 is SYGVKD.

The V gene is TRBV30, the J gene TRBJ2-3; the match to TRBD1 covers 8 bases. This CDR3 contains 13 residues. CDR1 is GTSNPN and CDR2 is SVGIG in the germline V gene (reference sequence). J gave up 4 bases and V 4 bases, and 4 bases lay outside the gene matches. In nucleotides, the CDR3 is TGTGCCTGGACCGGACAGGGTCCAGATACGCAGTATTTT. Translated: CAWTGQGPDTQYF.

CDR3 DNA: TGTGCCAGCAGGAAAAAGGGGAATCCCTACGAGCAGTACTTC. Encoded protein: CASRKKGNPYEQYF. This chain joins TRBV5-8 and TRBJ2-7; possible D gene TRBD1, 5 bases. With 5 bases removed from V and 2 bases from J, the gap between germline ends came to 14 bases. The germline V gene has CDR1 SGHTS and CDR2 YDEGEE. This CDR3 region has 14 residues.

The chain carries TRBV4-1 and TRBJ1-4, with TRBD1 matching 7 bases. The CDR3 has 15 amino acids. V was pared by 2 bases and J by 8 bases, with 8 bases of the junction left unmatched. Germline CDR1 and CDR2: MGHRA and YSYEKL. The chain's CDR3 is CASSQPGQVGEKLFF. The CDR3 DNA is TGCGCCAGCAGCCAACCCGGACAGGTTGGGGAAAAACTGTTTTTT.

The chain couples TRBV13 to TRBJ2-5; 11 nucleotides line up with TRBD1. The CDR3 extends over 15 amino acids. Germline CDR1 is PRHDT and CDR2 is FYEKMQ (reference sequence). Losses at the gene ends were 5 bases for V and 12 bases for J; bases not matched to a gene: 14. CDR3: CASSPRTGGPEPEYF. The CDR3, as DNA: TGTGCCAGCAGCCCAAGGACAGGGGGCCCCGAGCCTGAGTACTTC.

The chain is built from TRBV6-5 and TRBJ2-2; the D is unclear. CDR3 length equals 12 residues. Germline V gene sequence: CDR1 MNHEY, CDR2 SVGAGI. V dropped 6 bases and J dropped 3 bases, with 5 bases sitting between them. DNA of the CDR3: TGTGCCAGCAGGGCGGACACCGGGGAGCTGTTTTTT. Translation gives CASRADTGELFF.

The chain is built from TRBV3-1 (or the pseudogene TRBV3-2) and TRBJ1-1; 9 positions match TRBD1. The CDR3 is 16 amino acids. CDR1 and CDR2 from the germline V gene are LGHDT and YNNKEL (reference sequence). Trimming removed 4 bases from V and 3 bases from J; junction bases left unmatched: 9. The CDR3 DNA reads TGTGCCAGCAGCCCTCCGGGACAGGGTCGGTACACTGAAGCTTTCTTT. Protein product: CASSPPGQGRYTEAFF.

This clone has just a few counts. The rearrangement links TRBV2 to TRBJ2-5; TRBD2 matches 9 bases. The J segment lost 4 bases and the V segment lost 2 bases, leaving 5 bases of the junction unmatched. The CDR3 runs to 15 residues. Germline V gene data show CDR1 as SNHLY and CDR2 as FYNNEI. CDR3 in amino acids: CASSEIALAGETQYF. CDR3 bases: TGTGCCAGCAGTGAAATTGCACTAGCGGGAGAGACCCAGTACTTC.

The CDR3 region has the DNA TGTGCCAGCAGTTACCCCACAGGGGGCCGTAGGACTGAAGCTTTCTTT. Translating it yields CASSYPTGGRRTEAFF. The genes are TRBV6-2 or TRBV6-3 and TRBJ1-1; 9 bases align to TRBD1. The CDR3 is 16 amino acids. The trim removed 2 bases at V and 5 bases at J, leaving 9 bases unmatched. Germline CDR1 reads MNHEY; CDR2 reads SVGEGT.

This clone was counted at least ten times. This rearrangement joins TRBV10-3 to TRBJ1-2; 7 positions agree with TRBD1. J gave up 5 bases and V 5 bases, and 5 bases lay outside the gene matches. CDR3 length: 13 residues. Germline assignment: CDR1 ENHRY and CDR2 SYGVKD. CDR3 DNA sequence: TGTGCCATCAGTTTCCAGGGGGATTATGGCTACACCTTC. Translating gives CAISFQGDYGYTF.

This chain connects TRBV6-5 to TRBJ2-7; TRBD1 might be the D (5 bases). The CDR3 consists of 13 residues. CDR1 is MNHEY and CDR2 is SVGAGI in the germline V gene. Trimming pared 5 bases from V and 4 bases from J, leaving 12 bases between. The DNA of the CDR3 is TGTGCCAGCAGTACGGACATCCGATACGAGCAGTACTTC. As protein: CASSTDIRYEQYF.